These 10 T cell receptor beta chains came from one sample sequenced in a study of spatial heterogeneity in lung cancer. TCRdb re-analysed the 5' RACE reads in MiXCR, keeping a single row per CDR3 protein. The data show over 7,000 distinct CDR3 sequences, roughly 19% seen once. As for time point: sample taken at primary tumor resection. Sequencing was performed on whole RNA extracted from tumor and nontumor lung tissue, or from frozen PBMC, and the material was left unsorted. The sample was PBMCs, taken at surgery. The receptors shown here come from a female donor with early-stage non-small cell lung cancer.

In the case of this clonotype: One end of the junction fails to match germline, which may point to a read error. Here the CDR3 reads CASSIGQGLHNEQFF. Here the CDR3 DNA reads TGTGCCAGCAGCATAGGACAGGGGTTACACAATGAGCAGTTCTTC. This chain joins TRBV13 and TRBJ2-1; 9 bases are a match to TRBD1. The germline CDR1 and CDR2 sequences are PRHDT and FYEKMQ (reference sequence). The CDR3 contains 15 residues.

The gene calls are TRBV29-1 and TRBJ2-7, with D tentatively TRBD1 or TRBD2 (5 bases each). The CDR3 contains 13 residues. Germline CDR1 is SQVTM and CDR2 is ANQGSEA. V shed 0 bases and J shed 8 bases, with 14 bases lying between them. As DNA, the CDR3 is TGCAGCGTTGAAGAGGTTGTGGGGACGCAGCAGTACTTC. As protein: CSVEEVVGTQQYF.

This rearrangement joins TRBV14 to TRBJ1-6; no reliable D call. The CDR3 has 15 amino acids. Trimming took off 0 bases at V and 7 bases at J, with 10 bases between the two ends. Germline CDR1 reads SGHDN; CDR2 reads FVKESK. CDR3 amino acids: CASSQDPLGNSPLHF. As DNA, the CDR3 is TGTGCCAGCAGCCAAGATCCTCTGGGAAATTCACCCCTCCACTTT.

The gene calls are TRBV7-9 and TRBJ1-1, with D perhaps TRBD1 (6 bases). Per the germline V gene, CDR1 is SEHNR and CDR2 is FQNEAQ (reference sequence). The V end was cut by 5 bases, the J end by 0 bases, with 10 bases between. CDR3 length: 14 amino acids. The CDR3 is CASSPQGLNTEAFF. The CDR3, as DNA: TGTGCCAGCAGCCCACAGGGCTTGAACACTGAAGCTTTCTTT.

The V gene is TRBV6-6, the J gene TRBJ2-1, with D possibly matching TRBD2 (6 bases). The germline V and J ends were trimmed by 7 bases and 8 bases, with 18 bases remaining between them. CDR1 and CDR2 from the germline V gene are MNHNY and SVGAGI (reference sequence). The CDR3 sequence is 14 residues long. The CDR3: CASNRDSAVHEQFF. In DNA, the CDR3 is TGTGCCAGCAATCGGGACTCAGCTGTACATGAGCAGTTCTTC.

The chain has TRBV2 and TRBJ2-7, with 9 positions matching TRBD1. This CDR3 contains 13 residues. The germline V gene encodes CDR1 SNHLY and CDR2 FYNNEI. J gave up 13 bases and V 7 bases, and 14 bases lay outside the gene matches. CDR3 in amino acids: CASNPRQGVYFYF. The CDR3 DNA reads TGTGCCAGCAATCCCAGACAGGGGGTTTACTTCTACTTC.

V usage is TRBV6-5 and J usage is TRBJ2-1; the D is unclear. CDR3 length equals 14 residues. V lost 0 bases, J lost 9 bases, and 12 bases lay in between. Germline CDR1 reads MNHEY; CDR2 reads SVGAGI. The CDR3 bases are TGTGCCAGCAGTTACTCGAACCCTGGGTCTGAGCAGTTCTTC. This sequence encodes CASSYSNPGSEQFF.

The chain links TRBV6-4 to TRBJ2-2, with 8 nucleotides matching TRBD2. The junction had 4 bases not matched to a gene; V was cut back by 0 bases and J by 7 bases. Germline CDR1 reads MRHNA; CDR2 reads SNTAGT. The CDR3 length is 15 residues. The CDR3 DNA reads as TGTGCCAGCAGTGACTCAGCGGGGGAAGGCGGGGAGCTGTTTTTT. This translates into CASSDSAGEGGELFF.

The chain employs TRBV4-2 and TRBJ2-2, with a possible D match to TRBD2 (6 bases). The CDR3 is made up of 14 amino acids. Germline CDR1 LGHNA, CDR2 YNFKEQ. Trimming left V 5 bases short and J 7 bases short, with 14 bases between. The CDR3 spells CASSYGGPGGELFF. Written as DNA, the CDR3 is TGTGCCAGCAGCTACGGAGGGCCGGGCGGGGAGCTGTTTTTT.

This rearrangement joins TRBV2 to TRBJ2-7; D gene uncertain. The CDR3 contains 13 residues. CDR1 and CDR2 (germline): SNHLY, FYNNEI. The V end was cut by 2 bases, the J end by 2 bases, with 7 bases between. The CDR3 is CASSESWAYEQYF. The CDR3 DNA sequence: TGTGCCAGCAGTGAAAGTTGGGCCTACGAGCAGTACTTC.